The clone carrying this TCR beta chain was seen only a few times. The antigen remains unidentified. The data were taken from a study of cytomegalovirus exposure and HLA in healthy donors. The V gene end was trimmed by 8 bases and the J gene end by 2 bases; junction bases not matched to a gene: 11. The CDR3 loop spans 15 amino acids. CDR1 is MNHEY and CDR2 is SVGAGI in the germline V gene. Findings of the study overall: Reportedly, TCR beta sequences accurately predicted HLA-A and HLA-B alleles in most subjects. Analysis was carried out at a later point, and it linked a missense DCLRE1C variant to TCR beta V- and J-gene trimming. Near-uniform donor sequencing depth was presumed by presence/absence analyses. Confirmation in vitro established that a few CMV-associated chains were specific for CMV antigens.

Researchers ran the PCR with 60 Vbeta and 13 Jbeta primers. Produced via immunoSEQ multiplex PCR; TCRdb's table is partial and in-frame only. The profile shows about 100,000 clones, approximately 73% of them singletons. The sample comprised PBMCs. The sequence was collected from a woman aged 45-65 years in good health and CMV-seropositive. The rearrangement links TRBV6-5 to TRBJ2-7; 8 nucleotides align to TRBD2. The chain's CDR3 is CASSHSGTSTYEQYF. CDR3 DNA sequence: TGTGCCAGCTCCCACAGCGGGACTAGTACCTACGAGCAGTACTTC.